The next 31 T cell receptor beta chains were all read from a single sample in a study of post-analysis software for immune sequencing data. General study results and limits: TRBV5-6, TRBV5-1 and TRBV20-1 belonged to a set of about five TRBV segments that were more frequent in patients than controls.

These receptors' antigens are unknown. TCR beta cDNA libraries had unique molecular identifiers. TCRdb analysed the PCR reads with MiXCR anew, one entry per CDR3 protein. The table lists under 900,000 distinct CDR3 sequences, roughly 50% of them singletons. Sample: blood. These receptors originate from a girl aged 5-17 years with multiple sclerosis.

CDR3 loop: CASSLPGTSGRNEQFF. Written as DNA, the CDR3 is TGTGCCAGCAGTTTACCCGGGACTAGCGGGAGAAATGAGCAGTTCTTC. This chain joins TRBV27 and TRBJ2-1, with TRBD2 identical over 14 bases. The CDR3 extends over 16 amino acids. Per the germline V gene, CDR1 is MNHEY and CDR2 is SMNVEV (reference sequence). With V trimmed by 2 bases and J by 7 bases, 4 bases remained unmatched.

The CDR3 region is CASSFLAGSPQETQYF. DNA for the CDR3: TGTGCCAGCAGCTTCTTAGCGGGTAGCCCTCAAGAGACCCAGTACTTC. V gene TRBV7-9 combines with J gene TRBJ2-5; TRBD2 matches at 7 bases. V trimming: 3 bases; J trimming: 2 bases; junction bases outside the gene matches: 9. Germline V gene data show CDR1 as SEHNR and CDR2 as FQNEAQ (reference sequence). The CDR3 totals 16 residues.

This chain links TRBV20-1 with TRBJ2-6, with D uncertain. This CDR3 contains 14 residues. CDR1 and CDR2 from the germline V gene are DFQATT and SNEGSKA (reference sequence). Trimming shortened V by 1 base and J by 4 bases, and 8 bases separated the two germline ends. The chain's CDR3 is CSARGEGGANVLTF. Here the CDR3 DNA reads TGCAGTGCTAGAGGGGAAGGAGGGGCCAACGTCCTGACTTTC.

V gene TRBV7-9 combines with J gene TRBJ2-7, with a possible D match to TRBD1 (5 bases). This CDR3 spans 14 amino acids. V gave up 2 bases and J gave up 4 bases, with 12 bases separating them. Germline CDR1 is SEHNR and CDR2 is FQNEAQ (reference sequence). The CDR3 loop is CASSLQGSGYEQYF. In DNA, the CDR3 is TGTGCCAGCAGCTTACAGGGATCAGGGTACGAGCAGTACTTC.

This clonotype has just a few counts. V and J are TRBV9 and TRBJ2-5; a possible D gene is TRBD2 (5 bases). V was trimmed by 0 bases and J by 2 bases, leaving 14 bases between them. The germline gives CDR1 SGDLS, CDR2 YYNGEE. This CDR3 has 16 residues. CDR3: CASSVAEAGGQETQYF. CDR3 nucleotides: TGTGCCAGCAGCGTAGCTGAGGCCGGAGGACAAGAGACCCAGTACTTC.

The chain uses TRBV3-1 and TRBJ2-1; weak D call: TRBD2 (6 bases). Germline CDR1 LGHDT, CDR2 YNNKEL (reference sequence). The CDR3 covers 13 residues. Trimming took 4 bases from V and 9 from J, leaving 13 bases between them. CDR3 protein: CASSRPGTSEQFF. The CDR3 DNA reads TGTGCCAGCAGCCGTCCCGGGACTTCTGAGCAGTTCTTC.

The DNA for the CDR3 is TGTGCCGGAGAACAGGGGCCCTACGAAAAACTGTTTTTT. It specifies CAGEQGPYEKLFF. The chain carries TRBV7-9 and TRBJ1-4; 7 bases line up with TRBD1. The CDR3 extends over 13 amino acids. Per the germline V gene, CDR1 is SEHNR and CDR2 is FQNEAQ (reference sequence). V lost 11 bases, J lost 8 bases, and 11 bases stayed unmatched.

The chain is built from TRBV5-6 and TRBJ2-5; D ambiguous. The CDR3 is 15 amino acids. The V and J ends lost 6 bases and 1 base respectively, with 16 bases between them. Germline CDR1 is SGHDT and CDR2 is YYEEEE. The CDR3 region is CASNPLVNGQETQYF. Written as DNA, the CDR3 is TGTGCCAGCAACCCTTTAGTAAACGGCCAAGAGACCCAGTACTTC.

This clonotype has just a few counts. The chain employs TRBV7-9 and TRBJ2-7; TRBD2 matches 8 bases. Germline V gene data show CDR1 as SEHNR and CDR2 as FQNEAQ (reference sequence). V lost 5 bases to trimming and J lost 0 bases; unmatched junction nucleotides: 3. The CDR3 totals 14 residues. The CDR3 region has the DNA TGTGCCAGCAGCGGAAGCGGGAGCTCCTACGAGCAGTACTTC. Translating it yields CASSGSGSSYEQYF.

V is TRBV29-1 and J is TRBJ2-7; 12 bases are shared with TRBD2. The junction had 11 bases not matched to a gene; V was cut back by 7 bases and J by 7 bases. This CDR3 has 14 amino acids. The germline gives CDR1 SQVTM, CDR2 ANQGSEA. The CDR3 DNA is TGCAGCGCCGGCAGACTAGCGGGAGCCAATGAGCAGTACTTC. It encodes CSAGRLAGANEQYF.

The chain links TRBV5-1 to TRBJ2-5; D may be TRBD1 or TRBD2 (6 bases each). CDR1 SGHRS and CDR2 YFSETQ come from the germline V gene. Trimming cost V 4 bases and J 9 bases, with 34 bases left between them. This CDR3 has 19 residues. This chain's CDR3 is CASSPEGGWDTADHQPQYF. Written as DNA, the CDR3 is TGCGCCAGCAGCCCGGAGGGGGGATGGGACACCGCGGACCATCAGCCCCAGTACTTC.

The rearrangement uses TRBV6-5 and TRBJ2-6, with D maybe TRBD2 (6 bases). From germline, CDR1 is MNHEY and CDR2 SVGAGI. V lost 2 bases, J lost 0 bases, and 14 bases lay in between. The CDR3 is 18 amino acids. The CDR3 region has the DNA TGTGCCAGCAGTTACAGCGGCCTGGGAGGCTCTGGGGCCAACGTCCTGACTTTC. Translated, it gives CASSYSGLGGSGANVLTF.

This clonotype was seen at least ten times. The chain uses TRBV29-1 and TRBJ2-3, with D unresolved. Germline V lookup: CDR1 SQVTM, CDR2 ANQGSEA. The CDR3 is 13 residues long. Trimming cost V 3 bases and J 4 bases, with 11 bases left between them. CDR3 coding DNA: TGCAGCGTTGATGGTTTCGGCGCAGATACGCAGTATTTT. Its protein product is CSVDGFGADTQYF.

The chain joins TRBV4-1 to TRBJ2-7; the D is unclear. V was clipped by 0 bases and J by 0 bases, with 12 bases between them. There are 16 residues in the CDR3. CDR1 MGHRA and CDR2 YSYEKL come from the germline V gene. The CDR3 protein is CASSQDVRRISYEQYF. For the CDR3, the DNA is TGCGCCAGCAGCCAAGATGTGCGGAGAATCTCCTACGAGCAGTACTTC.

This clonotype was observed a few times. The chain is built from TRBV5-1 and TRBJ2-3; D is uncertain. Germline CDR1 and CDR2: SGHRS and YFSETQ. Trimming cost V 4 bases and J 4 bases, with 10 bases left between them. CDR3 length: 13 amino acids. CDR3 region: CASSLIGADTQYF. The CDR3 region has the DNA TGCGCCAGCAGCCTGATCGGTGCAGATACGCAGTATTTT.

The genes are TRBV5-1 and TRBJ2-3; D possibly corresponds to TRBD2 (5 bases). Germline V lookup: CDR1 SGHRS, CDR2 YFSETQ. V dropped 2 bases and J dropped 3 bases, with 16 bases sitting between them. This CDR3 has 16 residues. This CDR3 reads CASSLAPLEGTDTQYF. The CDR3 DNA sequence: TGCGCCAGCAGCTTAGCCCCCCTCGAGGGAACAGATACGCAGTATTTT.

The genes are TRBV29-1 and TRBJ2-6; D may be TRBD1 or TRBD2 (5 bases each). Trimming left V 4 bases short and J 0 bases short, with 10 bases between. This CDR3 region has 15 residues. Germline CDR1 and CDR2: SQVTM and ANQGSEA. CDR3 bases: TGCAGCGTTGGGGGACCGCCCTCTGGGGCCAACGTCCTGACTTTC. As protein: CSVGGPPSGANVLTF. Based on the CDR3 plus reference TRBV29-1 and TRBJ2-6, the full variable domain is SAVISQKPSRDICQRGTSLTIQCQVDSQVTMMFWYRQQPGQSLTLIATANQGSEATYESGFVIDKFPISRPNLTFSTLTVSNMSPEDSSIYLCSVGGPPSGANVLTFGAGSRLTVL.

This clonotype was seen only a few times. CDR3 DNA: TGTGCCAGCAGCTTAGGTGCACCGAGCTCCTATAATTCACCCCTCCACTTT. It is translated as CASSLGAPSSYNSPLHF. This rearrangement joins TRBV7-8 to TRBJ1-6; D call uncertain. Between the trimmed V and J ends, which lost 1 base and 0 bases, there was a span of 10 bases. CDR3 size: 17 residues. Germline CDR1 and CDR2: SGHVS and FQNEAQ.

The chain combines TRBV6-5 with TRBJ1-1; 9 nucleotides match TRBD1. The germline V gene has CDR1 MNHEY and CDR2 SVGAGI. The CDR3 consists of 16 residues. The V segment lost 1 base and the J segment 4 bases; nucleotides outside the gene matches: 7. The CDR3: CASSYLGTGMGTEAFF. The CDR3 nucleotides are TGTGCCAGCAGTTACTTAGGGACAGGGATGGGCACTGAAGCTTTCTTT.

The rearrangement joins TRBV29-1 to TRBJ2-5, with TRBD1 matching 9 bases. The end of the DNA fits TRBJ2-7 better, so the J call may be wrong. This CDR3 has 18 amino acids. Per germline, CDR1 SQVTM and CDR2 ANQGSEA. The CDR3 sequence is CSVEEPGQGRITSYEQYF. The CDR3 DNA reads TGCAGCGTTGAAGAGCCCGGACAGGGGCGGATTACCTCCTACGAGCAGTACTTC.

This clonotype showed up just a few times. The CDR3 region has the DNA TGTGCCAGCAGCTTGGACAGGGCGACCGGGGACGAGCAGTACTTC. It codes for CASSLDRATGDEQYF. V is TRBV5-5 and J is TRBJ2-7; TRBD1 might be the D (6 bases). Germline-derived CDR1 and CDR2 are SGHKS and YYEKEE (reference sequence). V dropped 0 bases and J dropped 5 bases, with 15 bases sitting between them. The CDR3 covers 15 residues.

CDR3 DNA: TGCAGCGTTGATCCCGGGACAGGGGGCGGCGAGACCCAGTACTTC. Its translation is CSVDPGTGGGETQYF. The chain links TRBV29-1 to TRBJ2-5, with 12 bases matching TRBD1. Germline V gene lookup returns CDR1 SQVTM and CDR2 ANQGSEA. The V segment lost 3 bases and the J segment 5 bases; nucleotides outside the gene matches: 7. This CDR3 spans 15 amino acids.

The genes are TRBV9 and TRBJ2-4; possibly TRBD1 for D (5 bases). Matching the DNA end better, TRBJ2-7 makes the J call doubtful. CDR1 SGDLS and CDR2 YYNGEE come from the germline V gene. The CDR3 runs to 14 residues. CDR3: CASSVDGQPYEQYF. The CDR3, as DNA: TGTGCCAGCAGCGTAGACGGACAACCCTACGAGCAGTACTTC.

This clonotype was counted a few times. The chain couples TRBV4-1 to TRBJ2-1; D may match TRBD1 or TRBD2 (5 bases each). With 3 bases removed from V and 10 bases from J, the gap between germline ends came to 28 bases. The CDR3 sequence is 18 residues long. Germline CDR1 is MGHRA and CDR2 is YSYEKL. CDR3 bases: TGCGCCAGCAGCCAGATAACAGGTTCTCGGGGCCTAGCTGGCGAGCAGTTCTTC. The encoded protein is CASSQITGSRGLAGEQFF.

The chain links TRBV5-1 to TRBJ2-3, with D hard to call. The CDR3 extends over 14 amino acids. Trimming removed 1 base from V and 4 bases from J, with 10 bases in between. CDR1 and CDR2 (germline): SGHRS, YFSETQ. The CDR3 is CASSLPDPPDTQYF. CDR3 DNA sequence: TGCGCCAGCAGCTTGCCCGATCCCCCAGATACGCAGTATTTT.

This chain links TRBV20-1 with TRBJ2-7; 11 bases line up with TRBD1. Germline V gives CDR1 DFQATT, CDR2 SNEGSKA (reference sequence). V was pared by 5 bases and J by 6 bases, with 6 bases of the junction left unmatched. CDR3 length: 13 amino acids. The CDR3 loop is CSAGDRGAGEQYF. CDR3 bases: TGCAGTGCTGGGGACAGGGGGGCGGGCGAGCAGTACTTC.

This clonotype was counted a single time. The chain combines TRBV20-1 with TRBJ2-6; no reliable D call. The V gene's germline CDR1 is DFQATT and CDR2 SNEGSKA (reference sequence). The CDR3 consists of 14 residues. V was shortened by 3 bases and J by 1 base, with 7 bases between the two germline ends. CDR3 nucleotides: TGCAGTGCTAGCGAGTCTTCTGGGGCCAACGTCCTGACTTTC. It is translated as CSASESSGANVLTF.

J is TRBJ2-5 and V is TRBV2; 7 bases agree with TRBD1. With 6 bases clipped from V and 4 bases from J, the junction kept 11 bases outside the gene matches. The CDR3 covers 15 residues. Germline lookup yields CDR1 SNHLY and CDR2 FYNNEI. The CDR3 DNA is TGTGCCAGCAGGCCATTCGGGACAGCAGGAGAGACCCAGTACTTC. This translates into CASRPFGTAGETQYF. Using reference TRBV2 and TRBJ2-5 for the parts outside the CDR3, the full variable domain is EPEVTQTPSHQVTQMGQEVILRCVPISNHLYFYWYRQILGQKVEFLVSFYNNEISEKSEIFDDQFSVERPDGSNFTLKIRSTKLEDSAMYFCASRPFGTAGETQYFGPGTRLLVL.

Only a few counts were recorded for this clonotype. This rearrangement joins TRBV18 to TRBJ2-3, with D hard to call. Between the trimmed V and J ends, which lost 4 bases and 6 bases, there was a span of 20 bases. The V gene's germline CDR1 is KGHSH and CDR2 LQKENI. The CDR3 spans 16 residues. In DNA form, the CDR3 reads TGTGCCAGCTCACTCCCACCCGTACTTGTTTCGGATACGCAGTATTTT. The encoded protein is CASSLPPVLVSDTQYF.

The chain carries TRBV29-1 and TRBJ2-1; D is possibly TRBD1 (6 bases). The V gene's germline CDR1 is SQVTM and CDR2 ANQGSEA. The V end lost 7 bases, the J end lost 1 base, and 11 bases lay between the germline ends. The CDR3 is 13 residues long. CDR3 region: CSGHRESYNEQFF. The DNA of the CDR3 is TGCAGCGGTCACAGGGAATCCTACAATGAGCAGTTCTTC.

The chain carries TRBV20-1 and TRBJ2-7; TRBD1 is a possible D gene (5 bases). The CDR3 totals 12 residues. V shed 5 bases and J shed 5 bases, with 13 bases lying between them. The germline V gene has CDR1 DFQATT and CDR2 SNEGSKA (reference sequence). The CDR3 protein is CSAGRQFHEQYF. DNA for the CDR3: TGCAGTGCTGGGCGACAGTTCCACGAGCAGTACTTC.